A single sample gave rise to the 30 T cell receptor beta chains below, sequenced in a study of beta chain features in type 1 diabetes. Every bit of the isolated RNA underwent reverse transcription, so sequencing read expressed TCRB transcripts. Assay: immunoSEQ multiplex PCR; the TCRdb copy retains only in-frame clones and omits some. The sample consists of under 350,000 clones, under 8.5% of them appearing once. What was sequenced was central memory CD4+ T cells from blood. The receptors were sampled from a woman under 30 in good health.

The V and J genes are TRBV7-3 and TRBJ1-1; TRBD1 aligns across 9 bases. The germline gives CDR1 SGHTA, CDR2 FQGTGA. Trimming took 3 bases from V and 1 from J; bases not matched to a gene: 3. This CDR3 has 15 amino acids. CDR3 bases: TGTGCCAGCAGCTTTGGGACAGGGAGGAACACTGAAGCTTTCTTT. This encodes CASSFGTGRNTEAFF.

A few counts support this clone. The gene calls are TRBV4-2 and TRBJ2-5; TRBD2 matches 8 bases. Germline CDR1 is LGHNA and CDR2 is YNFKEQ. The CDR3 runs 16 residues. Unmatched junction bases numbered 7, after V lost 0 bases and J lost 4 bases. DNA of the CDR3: TGTGCCAGCAGCCAAGAGCGAGCGGGAGTTGGAGAGACCCAGTACTTC. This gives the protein CASSQERAGVGETQYF.

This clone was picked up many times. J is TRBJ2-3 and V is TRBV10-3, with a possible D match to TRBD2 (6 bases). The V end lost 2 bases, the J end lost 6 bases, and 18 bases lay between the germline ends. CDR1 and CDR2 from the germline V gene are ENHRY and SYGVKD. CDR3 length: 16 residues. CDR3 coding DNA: TGTGCCATCAGTGAGATGTTTCCCCCTAGCGCGGATACGCAGTATTTT. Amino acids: CAISEMFPPSADTQYF.

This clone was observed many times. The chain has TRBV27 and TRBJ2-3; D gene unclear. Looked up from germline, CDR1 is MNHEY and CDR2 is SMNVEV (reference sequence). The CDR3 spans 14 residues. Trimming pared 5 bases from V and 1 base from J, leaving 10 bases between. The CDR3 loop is CASSPNFGTDTQYF. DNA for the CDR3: TGTGCCAGCAGTCCTAATTTTGGCACAGATACGCAGTATTTT.

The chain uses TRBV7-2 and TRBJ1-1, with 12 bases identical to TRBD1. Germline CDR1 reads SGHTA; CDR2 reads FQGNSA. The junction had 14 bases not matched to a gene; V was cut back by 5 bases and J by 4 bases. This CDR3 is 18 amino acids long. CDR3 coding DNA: TGTGCCAGCAGCCCCGTCCCGGGACAGGGGGCCAGGGTCACTGAAGCTTTCTTT. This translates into CASSPVPGQGARVTEAFF.

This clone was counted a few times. The CDR3 region has the DNA TGCAGCGTTAAGGTGACCGGCAGGGGACCAGAATTTGAGACCCAGTACTTC. This translates into CSVKVTGRGPEFETQYF. This chain links TRBV29-1 with TRBJ2-5, with D possibly being TRBD1 (6 bases). Trimming took off 5 bases at V and 5 bases at J, with 27 bases between the two ends. This CDR3 comprises 17 residues. Germline CDR1 reads SQVTM; CDR2 reads ANQGSEA. Combining the CDR3 with reference TRBV29-1 and TRBJ2-5 gives the whole variable domain SAVISQKPSRDICQRGTSLTIQCQVDSQVTMMFWYRQQPGQSLTLIATANQGSEATYESGFVIDKFPISRPNLTFSTLTVSNMSPEDSSIYLCSVKVTGRGPEFETQYFGPGTRLLVL.

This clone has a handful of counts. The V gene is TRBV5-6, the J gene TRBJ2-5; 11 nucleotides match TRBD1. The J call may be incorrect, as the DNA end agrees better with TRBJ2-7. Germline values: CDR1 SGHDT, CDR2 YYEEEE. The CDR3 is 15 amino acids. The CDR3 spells CASSRFGQGAGEQYF. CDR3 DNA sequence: TGTGCCAGCAGCCGTTTCGGACAGGGGGCAGGCGAGCAGTACTTC.

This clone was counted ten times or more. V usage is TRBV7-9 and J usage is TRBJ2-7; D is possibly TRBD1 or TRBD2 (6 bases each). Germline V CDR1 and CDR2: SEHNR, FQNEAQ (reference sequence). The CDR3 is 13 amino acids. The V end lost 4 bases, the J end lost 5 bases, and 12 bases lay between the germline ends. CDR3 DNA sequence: TGTGCCAGCAGCTCCAAGGGGGGCCACGAGCAGTACTTC. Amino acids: CASSSKGGHEQYF.

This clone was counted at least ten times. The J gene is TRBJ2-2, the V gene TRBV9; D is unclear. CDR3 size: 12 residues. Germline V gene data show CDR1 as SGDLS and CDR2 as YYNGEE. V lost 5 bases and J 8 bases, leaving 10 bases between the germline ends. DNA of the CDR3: TGTGCCAGCAGGCCGGGTAGTGGGGAGCTGTTTTTT. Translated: CASRPGSGELFF.

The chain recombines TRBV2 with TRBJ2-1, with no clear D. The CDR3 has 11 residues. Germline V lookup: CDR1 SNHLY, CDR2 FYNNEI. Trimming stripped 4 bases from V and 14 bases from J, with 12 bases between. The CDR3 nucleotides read TGTGCCAGCAGTGTGACCGTCGCGGAGTTCTTC. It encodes CASSVTVAEFF.

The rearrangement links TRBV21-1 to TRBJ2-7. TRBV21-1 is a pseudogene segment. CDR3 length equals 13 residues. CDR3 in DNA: TGTGCCAGCAGCAAAGCGCAGAGCTACGAGCAGTACGTC. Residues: CASSKAQSYEQYV.

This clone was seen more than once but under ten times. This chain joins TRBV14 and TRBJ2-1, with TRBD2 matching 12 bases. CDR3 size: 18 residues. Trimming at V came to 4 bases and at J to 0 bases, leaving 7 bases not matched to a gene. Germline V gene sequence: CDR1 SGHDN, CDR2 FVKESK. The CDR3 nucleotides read TGTGCCAGCAGCCCTAGCGGGGGGGTATCCCGCTCCTACAATGAGCAGTTCTTC. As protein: CASSPSGGVSRSYNEQFF.

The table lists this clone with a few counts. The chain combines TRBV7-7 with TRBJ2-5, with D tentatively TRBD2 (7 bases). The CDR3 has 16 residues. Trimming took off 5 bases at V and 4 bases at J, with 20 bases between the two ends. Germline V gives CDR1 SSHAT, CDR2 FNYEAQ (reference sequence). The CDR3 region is CASSLGFRGAIETQYF. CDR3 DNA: TGTGCCAGCAGCCTGGGATTCCGGGGGGCCATAGAGACCCAGTACTTC.

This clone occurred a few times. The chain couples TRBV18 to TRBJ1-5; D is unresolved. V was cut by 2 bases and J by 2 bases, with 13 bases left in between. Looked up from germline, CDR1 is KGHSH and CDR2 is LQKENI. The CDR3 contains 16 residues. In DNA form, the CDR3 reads TGTGCCAGCTCACCAAGTCTCGCGGCGGGCAATCAGCCCCAGCATTTT. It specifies CASSPSLAAGNQPQHF.

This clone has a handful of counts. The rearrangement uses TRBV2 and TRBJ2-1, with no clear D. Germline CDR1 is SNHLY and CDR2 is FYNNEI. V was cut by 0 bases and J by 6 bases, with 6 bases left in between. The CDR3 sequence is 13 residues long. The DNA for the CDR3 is TGTGCCAGCAGTGAAGCGTGGAGCAATGAGCAGTTCTTC. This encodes CASSEAWSNEQFF.

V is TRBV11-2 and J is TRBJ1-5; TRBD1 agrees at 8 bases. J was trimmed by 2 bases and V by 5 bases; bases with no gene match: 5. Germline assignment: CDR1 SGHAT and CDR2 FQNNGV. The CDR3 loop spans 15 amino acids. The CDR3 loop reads CASSRQGAGNQPQHF. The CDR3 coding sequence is TGTGCCAGCAGCAGGCAGGGGGCGGGCAATCAGCCCCAGCATTTT.

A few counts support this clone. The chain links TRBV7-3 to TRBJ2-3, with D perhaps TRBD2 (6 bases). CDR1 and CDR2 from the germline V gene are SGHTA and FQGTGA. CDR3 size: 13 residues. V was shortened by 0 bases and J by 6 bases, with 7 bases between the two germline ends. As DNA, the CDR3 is TGTGCCAGCAGCTTAACGCTAGCGGATACGCAGTATTTT. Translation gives CASSLTLADTQYF.

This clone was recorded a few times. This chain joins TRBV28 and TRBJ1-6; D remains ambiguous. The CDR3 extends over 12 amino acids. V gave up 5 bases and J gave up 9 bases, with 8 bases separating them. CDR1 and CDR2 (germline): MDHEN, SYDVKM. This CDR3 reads CASSPPGSPLHF. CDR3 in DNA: TGTGCCAGCAGTCCCCCAGGTTCACCCCTCCACTTT. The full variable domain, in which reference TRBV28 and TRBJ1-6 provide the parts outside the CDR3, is DVKVTQSSRYLVKRTGEKVFLECVQDMDHENMFWYRQDPGLGLRLIYFSYDVKMKEKGDIPEGYSVSREKKERFSLILESASTNQTSMYLCASSPPGSPLHFGNGTRLTVT.

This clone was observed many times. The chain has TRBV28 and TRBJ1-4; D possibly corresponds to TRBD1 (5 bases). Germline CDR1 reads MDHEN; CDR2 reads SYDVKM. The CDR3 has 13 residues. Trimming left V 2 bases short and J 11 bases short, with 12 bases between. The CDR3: CASSLGGTRKLFF. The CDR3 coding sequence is TGTGCCAGCAGTTTAGGGGGTACTAGGAAACTGTTTTTT.

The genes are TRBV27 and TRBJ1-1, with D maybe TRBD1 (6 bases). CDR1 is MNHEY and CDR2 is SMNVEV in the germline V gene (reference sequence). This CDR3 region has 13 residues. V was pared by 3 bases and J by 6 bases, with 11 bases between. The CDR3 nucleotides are TGTGCCAGCAGTTTCAGGGGCAGCCCTGAAGCTTTCTTT. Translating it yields CASSFRGSPEAFF.

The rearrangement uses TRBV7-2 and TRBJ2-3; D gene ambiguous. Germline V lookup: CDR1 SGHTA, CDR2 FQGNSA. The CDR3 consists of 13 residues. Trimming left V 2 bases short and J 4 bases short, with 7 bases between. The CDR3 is CASSLNGADTQYF. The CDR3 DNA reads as TGTGCCAGCAGCTTAAATGGTGCAGATACGCAGTATTTT.

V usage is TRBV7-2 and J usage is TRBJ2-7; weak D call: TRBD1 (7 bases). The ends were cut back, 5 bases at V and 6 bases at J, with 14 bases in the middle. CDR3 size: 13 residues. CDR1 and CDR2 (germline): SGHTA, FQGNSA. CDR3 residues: CASSLRQGGEQYV. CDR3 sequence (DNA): TGTGCCAGCAGCCTACGACAGGGAGGCGAGCAGTACGTC.

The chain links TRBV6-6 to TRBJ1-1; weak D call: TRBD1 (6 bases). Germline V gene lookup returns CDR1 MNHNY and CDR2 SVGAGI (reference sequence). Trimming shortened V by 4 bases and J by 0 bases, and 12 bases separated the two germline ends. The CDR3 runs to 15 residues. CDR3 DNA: TGTGCCAGCAGTTCACAGGGCTACATGAACACTGAAGCTTTCTTT. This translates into CASSSQGYMNTEAFF.

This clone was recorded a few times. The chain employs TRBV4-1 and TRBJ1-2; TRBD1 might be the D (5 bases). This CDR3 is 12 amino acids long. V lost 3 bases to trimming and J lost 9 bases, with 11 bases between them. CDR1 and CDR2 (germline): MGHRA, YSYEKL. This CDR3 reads CASSQGTKSYTF. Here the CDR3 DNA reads TGCGCCAGCAGCCAGGGGACGAAGAGCTACACCTTC.

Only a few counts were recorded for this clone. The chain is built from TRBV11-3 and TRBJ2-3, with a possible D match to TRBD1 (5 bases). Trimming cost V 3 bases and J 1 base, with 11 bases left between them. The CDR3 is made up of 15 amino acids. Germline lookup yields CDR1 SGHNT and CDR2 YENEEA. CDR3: CASSFQRQRTDTQYF. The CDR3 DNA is TGTGCCAGCAGCTTTCAAAGACAGCGCACAGATACGCAGTATTTT.

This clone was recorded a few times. The CDR3 DNA sequence: TGTGCCACCAGCAGAGATCCTAGGAGTAGAGGGCAAGAGACCCAGTACTTC. Its translation is CATSRDPRSRGQETQYF. V usage is TRBV15 and J usage is TRBJ2-5; perhaps TRBD2 as D (5 bases). V lost 0 bases, J lost 2 bases, and 16 bases lay in between. The CDR3 spans 17 residues. Germline V gene data show CDR1 as LNHNV and CDR2 as YYDKDF (reference sequence).

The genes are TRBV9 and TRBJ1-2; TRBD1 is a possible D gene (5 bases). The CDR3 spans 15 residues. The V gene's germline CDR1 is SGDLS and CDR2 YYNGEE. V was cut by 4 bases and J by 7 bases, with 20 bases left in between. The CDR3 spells CASSSAPSGLVGYTF. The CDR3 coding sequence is TGTGCCAGCAGCTCGGCCCCCTCGGGGCTTGTTGGCTACACCTTC.

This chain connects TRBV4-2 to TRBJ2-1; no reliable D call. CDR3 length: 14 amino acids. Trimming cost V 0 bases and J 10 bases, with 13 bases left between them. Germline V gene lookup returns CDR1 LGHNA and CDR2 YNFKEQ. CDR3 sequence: CASSQEVKASEQFF. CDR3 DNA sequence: TGTGCCAGCAGCCAAGAAGTGAAGGCAAGCGAGCAGTTCTTC.

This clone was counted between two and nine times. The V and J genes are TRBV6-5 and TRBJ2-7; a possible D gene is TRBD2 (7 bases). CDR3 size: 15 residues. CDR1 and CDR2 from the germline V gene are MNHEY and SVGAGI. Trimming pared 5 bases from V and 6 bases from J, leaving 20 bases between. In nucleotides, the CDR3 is TGTGCCAGCAGTGCCCCGGGGGGCGCATTGTCCGAGCAGTACTTC. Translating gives CASSAPGGALSEQYF.

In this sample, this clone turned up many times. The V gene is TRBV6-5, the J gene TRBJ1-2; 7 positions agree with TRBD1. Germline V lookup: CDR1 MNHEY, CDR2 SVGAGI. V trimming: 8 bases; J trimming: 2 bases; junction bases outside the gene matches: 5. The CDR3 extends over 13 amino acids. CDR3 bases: TGTGCCAGCCGACAGGGTGTAAACTATGGCTACACCTTC. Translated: CASRQGVNYGYTF.